The present entry profiles one T cell receptor (beta chain) with its context. The record originates from a study of CD8 T cells in Susac syndrome. The authors negatively isolated CD8+ and CD4+ T cells and FACS-enriched TEMRA cells. Random hexamers served to reverse transcribe roughly 0.5 to 1 ug RNA. Multiplex immunoSEQ PCR targeted 54 Vbeta and 13 Jbeta TCR beta segments. TCRdb reprocessed the immunoSEQ multiplex PCR reads via MiXCR and lists one record per CDR3 protein. Of 400,000 to 550,000 distinct CDR3 sequences detected, more than 80% appear once; the ten largest clones hold about 0.12%. Germline CDR1 and CDR2: ENHRY and SYGVKD. The CDR3 has 17 residues. V lost 4 bases and J lost 0, with 13 bases in between.

The genes are TRBV10-3 and TRBJ2-6, with D maybe TRBD2 (6 bases). The sample taken for sequencing was CD8+ T cells from PBMCs. The TCR originated in a human donor with multiple sclerosis. CDR3 sequence: CAISVDSGDSGANVLTF. CDR3 DNA: TGTGCCATCAGTGTAGATAGCGGTGACTCTGGGGCCAACGTCCTGACTTTC.